Sequencing of this TCR beta chain was carried out in a study of CD8+CD57+ T cells in acquired aplastic anemia. Study as a whole: The mean DNA yield obtained from sorted CD4+ and CD8+ cells came to roughly 3 ug.

This clonotype showed up many times. What it recognizes is unknown. Germline CDR1 LGHNA, CDR2 YSLEER. J was trimmed by 5 bases and V by 4 bases; bases with no gene match: 2. CDR3 size: 14 residues. Previously, flow cytometry had revealed CD8+CD57+ cell expansion in the patients chosen for sequencing. A severe acquired aplastic anemia diagnosis applied to all patients. Study outcomes and limitations: Twenty-nine sequences, all CD8+ CDR3, were shared between patients and controls.

The template for TCR beta VDJ and CDR3 sequence profiling was genomic DNA. MiXCR was run by TCRdb on the reads, yielding one entry per CDR3 protein. Of about 160,000 distinct CDR3 sequences listed, 47% are singletons. This receptor was taken from a human donor with aplastic anemia. The specimen sequenced was sorted CD4+, CD8+, or CD8+CD57+ T cells (not recorded which) from PBMCs. V usage is TRBV4-3 and J usage is TRBJ2-5, with 12 bases aligning to TRBD2. CDR3 sequence (DNA): TGCGCCAGCAGCCCCGGACTAGCGGGGGAGACCCAGTACTTC. Residues: CASSPGLAGETQYF.